What follows are 4 T cell receptor beta chains derived from one specimen sequenced in a study of CD8 T cells in Susac syndrome. An input of roughly 0.5 to 1 ug of RNA was subjected to reverse transcription using random hexamers. TCRdb reprocessed the immunoSEQ multiplex PCR reads via MiXCR and lists one record per CDR3 protein. The table records hundreds of thousands of distinct CDR3 sequences, about 85% of them present only once. The source material was CD8+ T cells from PBMCs. The receptors shown here come from a human donor with multiple sclerosis.

There are a few counts of this clonotype. V usage is TRBV7-8 and J usage is TRBJ2-3; D may correspond to TRBD1 or TRBD2 (6 bases each). V lost 1 base and J 2 bases, leaving 13 bases between the germline ends. From germline, CDR1 is SGHVS and CDR2 FQNEAQ. There are 16 residues in the CDR3. CDR3 bases: TGTGCCAGCAGCTTAGTCGGAGGGGGGATCACAGATACGCAGTATTTT. It encodes CASSLVGGGITDTQYF. Full variable domain (missing parts from reference TRBV7-8 and TRBJ2-3): GAGVSQSPRYKVAKRGQDVALRCDPISGHVSLFWYQQALGQGPEFLTYFQNEAQLDKSGLPSDRFFAERPEGSVSTLKIQRTQQEDSAVYLCASSLVGGGITDTQYFGPGTRLTVL.

The genes are TRBV3-1 and TRBJ1-2; 9 bases agree with TRBD1. Germline V lookup: CDR1 LGHDT, CDR2 YNNKEL (reference sequence). The CDR3 runs 20 residues. V shed 0 bases, J shed 0 bases, and the junction held 14 bases outside the gene matches. DNA of the CDR3: TGTGCCAGCAGCCAAGATCATTTTGAGGGACAGGGTACAGCTAACTATGGCTACACCTTC. Protein sequence: CASSQDHFEGQGTANYGYTF.

For the CDR3, the DNA is TGTGCCTGGAGTATTGGTGTGGGCGGTACGCAGTATTTT. Translating it yields CAWSIGVGGTQYF. This chain links TRBV30 with TRBJ2-3; D is undetermined. The length of the CDR3 is 13 residues. V lost 2 bases to trimming and J lost 8 bases, with 14 bases between them. Per germline, CDR1 GTSNPN and CDR2 SVGIG (reference sequence).

This clonotype showed up just once. The chain combines TRBV6-5 with TRBJ2-1; 13 nucleotides agree with TRBD2. The CDR3 is 20 residues long. CDR1 and CDR2 (germline): MNHEY, SVGAGI. The junction had 13 bases not matched to a gene; V was cut back by 3 bases and J by 2 bases. In DNA form, the CDR3 reads TGTGCCAGCAGTTATTCGGGACTAGCGGGGAAGCACCCAACCTACAATGAGCAGTTCTTC. Translation gives CASSYSGLAGKHPTYNEQFF.